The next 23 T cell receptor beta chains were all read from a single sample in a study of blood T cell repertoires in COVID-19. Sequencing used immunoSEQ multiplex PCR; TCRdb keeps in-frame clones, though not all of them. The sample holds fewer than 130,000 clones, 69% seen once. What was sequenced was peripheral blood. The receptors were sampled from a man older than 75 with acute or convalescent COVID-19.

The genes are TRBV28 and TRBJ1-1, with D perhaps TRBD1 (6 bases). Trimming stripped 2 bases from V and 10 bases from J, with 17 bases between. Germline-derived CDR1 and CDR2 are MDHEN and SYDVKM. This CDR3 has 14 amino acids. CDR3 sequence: CASSLPGQLWGAFF. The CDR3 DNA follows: TGTGCCAGCAGTTTACCCGGACAGTTGTGGGGAGCTTTCTTT. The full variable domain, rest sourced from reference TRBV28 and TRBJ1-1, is DVKVTQSSRYLVKRTGEKVFLECVQDMDHENMFWYRQDPGLGLRLIYFSYDVKMKEKGDIPEGYSVSREKKERFSLILESASTNQTSMYLCASSLPGQLWGAFFGQGTRLTVV.

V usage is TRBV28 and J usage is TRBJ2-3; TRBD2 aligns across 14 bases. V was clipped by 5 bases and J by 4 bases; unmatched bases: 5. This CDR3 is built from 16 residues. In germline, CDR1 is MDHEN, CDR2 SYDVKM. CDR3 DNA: TGTGCCAGCAGTCAGACTAGCGGGAGGGGGTCAGATACGCAGTATTTT. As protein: CASSQTSGRGSDTQYF.

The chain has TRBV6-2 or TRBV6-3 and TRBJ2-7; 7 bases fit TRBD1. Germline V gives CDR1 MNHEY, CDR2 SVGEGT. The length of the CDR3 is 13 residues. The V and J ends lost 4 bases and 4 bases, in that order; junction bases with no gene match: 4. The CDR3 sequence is CASSWDSFYEQYF. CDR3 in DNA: TGTGCCAGCAGTTGGGACAGTTTTTACGAGCAGTACTTC.

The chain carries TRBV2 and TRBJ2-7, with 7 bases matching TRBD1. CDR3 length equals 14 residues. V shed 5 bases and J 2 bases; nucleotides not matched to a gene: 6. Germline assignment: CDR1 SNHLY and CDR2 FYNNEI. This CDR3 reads CASSFTGEAYEQYF. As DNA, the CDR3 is TGTGCCAGCAGTTTTACAGGGGAAGCCTACGAGCAGTACTTC.

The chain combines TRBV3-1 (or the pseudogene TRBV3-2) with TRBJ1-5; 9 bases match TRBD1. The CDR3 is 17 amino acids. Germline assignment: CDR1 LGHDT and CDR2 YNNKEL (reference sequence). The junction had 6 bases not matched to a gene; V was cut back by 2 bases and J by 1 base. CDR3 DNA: TGTGCCAGCAGCCAATCCTGGGGGACAGGGAGCAATCAGCCCCAGCATTTT. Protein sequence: CASSQSWGTGSNQPQHF.

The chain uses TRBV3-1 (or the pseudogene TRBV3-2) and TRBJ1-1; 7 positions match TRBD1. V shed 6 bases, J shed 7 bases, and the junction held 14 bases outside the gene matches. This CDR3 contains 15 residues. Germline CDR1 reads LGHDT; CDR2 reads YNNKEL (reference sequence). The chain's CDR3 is CASRLTGERTGEAFF. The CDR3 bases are TGTGCCAGCAGGCTTACAGGGGAAAGAACGGGTGAAGCTTTCTTT.

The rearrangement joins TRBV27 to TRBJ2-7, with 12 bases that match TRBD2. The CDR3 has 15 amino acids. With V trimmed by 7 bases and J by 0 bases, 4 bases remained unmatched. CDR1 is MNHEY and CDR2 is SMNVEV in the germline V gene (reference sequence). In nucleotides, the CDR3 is TGTGCCAGCATCCTGACTAGCGGGGGCTCCTACGAGCAGTACTTC. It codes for CASILTSGGSYEQYF.

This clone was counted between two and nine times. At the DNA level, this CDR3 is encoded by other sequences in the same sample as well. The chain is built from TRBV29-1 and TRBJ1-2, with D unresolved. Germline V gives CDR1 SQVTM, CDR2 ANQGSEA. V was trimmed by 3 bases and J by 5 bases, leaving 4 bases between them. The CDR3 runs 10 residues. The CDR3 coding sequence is TGCAGCGTTGACAGTTATGGCTACACCTTC. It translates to CSVDSYGYTF.

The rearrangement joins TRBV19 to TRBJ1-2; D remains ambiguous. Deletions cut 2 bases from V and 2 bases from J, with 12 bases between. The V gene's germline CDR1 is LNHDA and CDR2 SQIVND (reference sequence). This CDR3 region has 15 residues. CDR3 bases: TGTGCCAGTAGTATACAGGACTCCATAAACTATGGCTACACCTTC. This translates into CASSIQDSINYGYTF.

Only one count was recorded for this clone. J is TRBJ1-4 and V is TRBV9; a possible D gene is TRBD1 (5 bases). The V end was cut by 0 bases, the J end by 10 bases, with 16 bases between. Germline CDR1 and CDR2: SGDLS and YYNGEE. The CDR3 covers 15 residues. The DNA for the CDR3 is TGTGCCAGCAGCGTAGACCCCTCTTGGGGGGGAAAACTGTTTTTT. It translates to CASSVDPSWGGKLFF.

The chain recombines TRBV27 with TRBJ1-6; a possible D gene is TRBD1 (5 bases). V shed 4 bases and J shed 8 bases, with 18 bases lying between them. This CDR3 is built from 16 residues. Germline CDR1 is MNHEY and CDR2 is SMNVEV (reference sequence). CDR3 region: CASSSKLGGVHSPLHF. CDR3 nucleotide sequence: TGTGCCAGCAGTTCAAAATTGGGAGGGGTTCATTCACCCCTCCACTTT.

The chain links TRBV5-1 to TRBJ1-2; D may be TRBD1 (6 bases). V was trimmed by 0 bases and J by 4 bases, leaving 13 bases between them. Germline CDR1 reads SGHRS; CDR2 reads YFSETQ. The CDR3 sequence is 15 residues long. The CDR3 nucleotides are TGCGCCAGCAGCTTGGGCTGGGGGCAAGGCTATGGCTACACCTTC. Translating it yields CASSLGWGQGYGYTF. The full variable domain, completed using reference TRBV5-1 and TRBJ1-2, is KAGVTQTPRYLIKTRGQQVTLSCSPISGHRSVSWYQQTPGQGLQFLFEYFSETQRNKGNFPGRFSGRQFSNSRSEMNVSTLELGDSALYLCASSLGWGQGYGYTFGSGTRLTVV.

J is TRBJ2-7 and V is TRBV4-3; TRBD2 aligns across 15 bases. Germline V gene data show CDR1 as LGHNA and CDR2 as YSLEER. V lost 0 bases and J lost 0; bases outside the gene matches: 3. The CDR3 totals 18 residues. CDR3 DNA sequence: TGCGCCAGCAGCCAAGATGGACTAGCGGGAGGGCTCTCCTACGAGCAGTACTTC. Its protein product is CASSQDGLAGGLSYEQYF.

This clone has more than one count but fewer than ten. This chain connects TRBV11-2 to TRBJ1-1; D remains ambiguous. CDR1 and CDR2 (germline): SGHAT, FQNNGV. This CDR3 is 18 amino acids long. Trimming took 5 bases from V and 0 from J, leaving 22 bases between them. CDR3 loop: CASSPRGLDRGMNTEAFF. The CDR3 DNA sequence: TGTGCCAGCAGCCCTAGAGGGTTGGACCGAGGAATGAACACTGAAGCTTTCTTT.

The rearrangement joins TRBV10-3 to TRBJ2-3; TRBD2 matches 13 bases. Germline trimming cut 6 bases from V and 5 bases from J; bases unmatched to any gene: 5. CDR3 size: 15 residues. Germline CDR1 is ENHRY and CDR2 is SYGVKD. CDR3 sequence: CAISRTSGSGDTQYF. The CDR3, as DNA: TGTGCCATCAGCCGGACTAGCGGGAGTGGAGATACGCAGTATTTT.

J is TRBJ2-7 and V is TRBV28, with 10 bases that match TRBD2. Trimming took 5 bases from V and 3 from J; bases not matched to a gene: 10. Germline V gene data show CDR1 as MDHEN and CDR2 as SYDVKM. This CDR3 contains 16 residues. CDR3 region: CASSLLAGATHYEQYF. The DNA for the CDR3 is TGTGCCAGCAGTCTTCTAGCGGGAGCTACGCACTACGAGCAGTACTTC.

The CDR3 is CASKRGRAGYNEQFF. The CDR3 nucleotides are TGTGCCAGCAAACGGGGCCGTGCGGGGTACAATGAGCAGTTCTTC. The genes are TRBV7-2 and TRBJ2-1; D is perhaps TRBD2 (6 bases). The CDR3 extends over 15 amino acids. Germline V lookup: CDR1 SGHTA, CDR2 FQGNSA. Deletions cut 7 bases from V and 4 bases from J, with 17 bases between. Complete variable domain (other parts from reference TRBV7-2 and TRBJ2-1): GAGVSQSPSNKVTEKGKDVELRCDPISGHTALYWYRQSLGQGLEFLIYFQGNSAPDKSGLPSDRFSAERTGGSVSTLTIQRTQQEDSAVYLCASKRGRAGYNEQFFGPGTRLTVL.

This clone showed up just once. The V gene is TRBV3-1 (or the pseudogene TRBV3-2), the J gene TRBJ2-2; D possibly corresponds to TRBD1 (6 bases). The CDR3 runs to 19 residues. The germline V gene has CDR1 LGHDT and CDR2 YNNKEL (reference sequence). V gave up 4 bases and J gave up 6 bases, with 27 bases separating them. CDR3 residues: CASSRRGRRTDQRSGELFF. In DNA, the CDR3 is TGTGCCAGCAGCCGCAGGGGCCGAAGGACAGACCAGAGGTCCGGGGAGCTGTTTTTT.

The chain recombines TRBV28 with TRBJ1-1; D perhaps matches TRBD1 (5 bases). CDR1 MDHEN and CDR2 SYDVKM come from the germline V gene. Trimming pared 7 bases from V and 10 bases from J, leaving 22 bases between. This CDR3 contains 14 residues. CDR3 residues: CASITGGRGTGAFF. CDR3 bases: TGTGCCAGCATCACCGGAGGGAGGGGCACGGGAGCTTTCTTT.

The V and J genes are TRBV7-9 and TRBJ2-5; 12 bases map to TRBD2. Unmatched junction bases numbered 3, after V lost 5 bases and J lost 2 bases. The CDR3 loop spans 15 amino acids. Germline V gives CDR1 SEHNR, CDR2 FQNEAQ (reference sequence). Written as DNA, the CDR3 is TGTGCCAGCAGCACTAGCGGGAGGAGGCAAGAGACCCAGTACTTC. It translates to CASSTSGRRQETQYF.

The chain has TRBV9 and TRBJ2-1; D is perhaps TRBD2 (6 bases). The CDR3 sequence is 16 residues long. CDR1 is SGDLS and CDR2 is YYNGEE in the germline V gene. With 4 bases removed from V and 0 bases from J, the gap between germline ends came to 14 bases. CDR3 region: CASSPFGGASYNEQFF. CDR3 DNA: TGTGCCAGCAGCCCTTTTGGCGGGGCCTCCTACAATGAGCAGTTCTTC.

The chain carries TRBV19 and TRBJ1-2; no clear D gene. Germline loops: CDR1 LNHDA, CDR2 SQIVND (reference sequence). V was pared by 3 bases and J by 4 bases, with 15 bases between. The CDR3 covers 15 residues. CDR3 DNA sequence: TGTGCCAGTAGTATGGAACCGTCGTCGGGCTATGGCTACACCTTC. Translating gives CASSMEPSSGYGYTF.

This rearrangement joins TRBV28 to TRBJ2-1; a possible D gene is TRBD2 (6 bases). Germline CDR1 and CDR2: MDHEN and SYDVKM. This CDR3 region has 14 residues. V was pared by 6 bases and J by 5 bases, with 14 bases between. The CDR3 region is CASRPIAVNNEQFF. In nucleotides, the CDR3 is TGTGCCAGCAGACCAATAGCGGTAAACAATGAGCAGTTCTTC.